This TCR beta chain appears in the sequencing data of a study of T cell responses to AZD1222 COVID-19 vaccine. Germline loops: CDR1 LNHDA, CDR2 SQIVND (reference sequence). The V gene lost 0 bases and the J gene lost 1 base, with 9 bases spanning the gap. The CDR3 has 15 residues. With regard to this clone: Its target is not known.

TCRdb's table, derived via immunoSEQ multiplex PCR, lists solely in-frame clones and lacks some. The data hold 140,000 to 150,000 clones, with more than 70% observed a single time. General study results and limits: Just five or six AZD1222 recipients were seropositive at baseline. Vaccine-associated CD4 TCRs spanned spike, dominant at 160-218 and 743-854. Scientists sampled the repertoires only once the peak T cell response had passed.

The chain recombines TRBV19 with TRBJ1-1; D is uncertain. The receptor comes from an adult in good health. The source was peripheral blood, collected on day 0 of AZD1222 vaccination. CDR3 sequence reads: CASSIEAARNTEAFF. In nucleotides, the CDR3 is TGTGCCAGTAGTATAGAGGCAGCTAGGAACACTGAAGCTTTCTTT.